The next 29 T cell receptor beta chains were all read from a single sample in a study of T cells in Graves' hyperthyroidism and ophthalmopathy. RNA transcripts gave rise to amplified TCR beta CDR3 regions. HTBI primers were employed in a first-round RT-PCR of the TCR CDR3. TCRdb re-called the multiplex PCR reads with MiXCR, one entry per CDR3 protein. The data show over 250,000 distinct CDR3 sequences, about 25% seen once. The sequencing sample was made of blood. These receptors were taken from a man aged 35-49 years with Graves' hyperthyroidism that later progressed to Graves' ophthalmopathy.

This clonotype was seen repeatedly, ten times or more. The CDR3 region has the DNA TGTGCCAGCAGCCAAGGCATCACAGATACGCAGTATTTT. Its protein is CASSQGITDTQYF. V and J are TRBV3-1 and TRBJ2-3; D unresolved. The CDR3 consists of 13 residues. The germline CDR1 and CDR2 sequences are LGHDT and YNNKEL (reference sequence). The V end lost 1 base, the J end lost 2 bases, and 4 bases lay between the germline ends.

This clonotype appeared many times. This chain links TRBV6-2 or TRBV6-3 with TRBJ1-5; the match to TRBD1 covers 9 bases. J lost 6 bases, V lost 6 bases, and 9 bases had no gene match. From germline, CDR1 is MNHEY and CDR2 SVGEGT. This CDR3 region has 15 residues. The CDR3 coding sequence is TGTGCCAGCAGCCCCAACGGACAGGGGAGTCAGCCCCAGCATTTT. Translation: CASSPNGQGSQPQHF.

The V and J genes are TRBV27 and TRBJ2-4; 9 bases are shared with TRBD1. The V gene end was trimmed by 5 bases and the J gene end by 8 bases; junction bases not matched to a gene: 10. The CDR3 is made up of 15 amino acids. From germline, CDR1 is MNHEY and CDR2 SMNVEV (reference sequence). CDR3: CASSLTGTGRDIQYF. DNA of the CDR3: TGTGCCAGCAGTCTAACCGGGACAGGGAGAGACATTCAGTACTTC.

This sequence joins TRBV24-1 and TRBJ2-5; the D call may be TRBD1 or TRBD2 (8 bases each). With 2 bases removed from V and 5 bases from J, the gap between germline ends came to 35 bases. The CDR3 sequence is 22 residues long. Per germline, CDR1 KGHDR and CDR2 SFDVKD. CDR3 amino acids: CATSDSLTGTGHPSGRSETQYF. The DNA of the CDR3 is TGTGCCACCAGTGATTCTTTAACCGGGACAGGCCACCCCAGCGGGAGATCGGAGACCCAGTACTTC.

This clonotype has at least ten counts. The chain combines TRBV12-3 or TRBV12-4 with TRBJ1-5; TRBD1 matches at 8 bases. This CDR3 has 16 amino acids. Trimming at V came to 4 bases and at J to 4 bases, leaving 9 bases not matched to a gene. The CDR3 nucleotides are TGTGCCAGCAGTTACAAGGGACAGGTCTTTAATCAGCCCCAGCATTTT. Translation gives CASSYKGQVFNQPQHF.

This clonotype was recorded a few times. The chain has TRBV20-1 and TRBJ1-5; unclear D gene. This CDR3 has 15 residues. Trimming removed 5 bases at V and 0 bases at J, with 14 bases between. Per the germline V gene, CDR1 is DFQATT and CDR2 is SNEGSKA (reference sequence). CDR3 DNA sequence: TGCAGTGCTCCTTCAGGTTCAGATAGCAATCAGCCCCAGCATTTT. It translates to CSAPSGSDSNQPQHF.

This clonotype was picked up many times. The V call is TRBV7-8, the J call TRBJ2-7; weak D call: TRBD2 (5 bases). Germline CDR1 SGHVS, CDR2 FQNEAQ. There are 13 residues in the CDR3. V gave up 3 bases and J gave up 5 bases, with 11 bases separating them. CDR3 bases: TGTGCCAGCAGCTTGTTCCGGGATGACGAGCAGTACTTC. Its translation is CASSLFRDDEQYF.

The chain employs TRBV27 and TRBJ2-7; D not resolved. Germline assignment: CDR1 MNHEY and CDR2 SMNVEV (reference sequence). V lost 6 bases to trimming and J lost 3 bases, with 12 bases between them. This CDR3 is built from 13 residues. The CDR3 DNA sequence: TGTGCCAGCAGCCAACAACCCAGCTACGAGCAGTACTTC. Protein: CASSQQPSYEQYF.

This clonotype was recorded many times. J is TRBJ2-2 and V is TRBV19; no definite D call. Germline loops: CDR1 LNHDA, CDR2 SQIVND (reference sequence). CDR3 length: 16 residues. Trimming stripped 4 bases from V and 0 bases from J, with 12 bases between. CDR3 nucleotides: TGTGCCAGTAGTAAGGTTCGGCAGCCGAACACCGGGGAGCTGTTTTTT. It translates to CASSKVRQPNTGELFF. Full variable domain (rest looked up from reference TRBV19 and TRBJ2-2): DGGITQSPKYLFRKEGQNVTLSCEQNLNHDAMYWYRQDPGQGLRLIYYSQIVNDFQKGDIAEGYSVSREKKESFPLTVTSAQKNPTAFYLCASSKVRQPNTGELFFGEGSRLTVL.

This clonotype was picked up many times. The rearrangement joins TRBV5-5 to TRBJ1-3; 9 positions match TRBD1. This CDR3 has 16 residues. V lost 0 bases and J lost 3; bases outside the gene matches: 4. Germline CDR1 reads SGHKS; CDR2 reads YYEKEE (reference sequence). Here the CDR3 DNA reads TGTGCCAGCAGCTTGGTCGGACAGGGGCTTGGAAACACCATATATTTT. Its protein is CASSLVGQGLGNTIYF.

The sample holds many counts of this clonotype. This chain joins TRBV20-1 and TRBJ1-2; a possible D gene is TRBD1 (6 bases). The CDR3 covers 13 residues. The V gene's germline CDR1 is DFQATT and CDR2 SNEGSKA (reference sequence). With 3 bases removed from V and 3 bases from J, the gap between germline ends came to 11 bases. The CDR3 is CSASWDTYYGYTF. The CDR3 bases are TGCAGTGCTAGTTGGGACACTTACTATGGCTACACCTTC.

The rearrangement links TRBV19 to TRBJ1-5; D may be TRBD1 (5 bases). The CDR3 has 16 residues. CDR1 is LNHDA, CDR2 SQIVND, per germline (reference sequence). The germline V and J ends were trimmed by 0 bases and 5 bases, with 14 bases remaining between them. The CDR3 here is CASSIDLVQEYQPQHF. The CDR3 region has the DNA TGTGCCAGTAGTATAGATTTAGTACAGGAGTATCAGCCCCAGCATTTT.

At least ten counts were recorded for this clonotype. The V call is TRBV20-1, the J call TRBJ1-1; perhaps TRBD1 as D (5 bases). Trimming cost V 0 bases and J 5 bases, with 13 bases left between them. The CDR3 is 14 residues long. Per germline, CDR1 DFQATT and CDR2 SNEGSKA (reference sequence). This chain's CDR3 is CSAREGGGGTEAFF. CDR3 in DNA: TGCAGTGCTAGAGAGGGAGGCGGGGGGACTGAAGCTTTCTTT.

This clonotype was observed at least ten times. The J gene is TRBJ1-2, the V gene TRBV6-1, with a possible D match to TRBD1 (6 bases). This CDR3 has 17 amino acids. The germline V and J ends were trimmed by 4 bases and 4 bases, with 22 bases remaining between them. Germline CDR1 is MNHNS and CDR2 is SASEGT. CDR3 in DNA: TGTGCCAGCAGTGCTACAGGGTGGGGACTTGATTCCTATGGCTACACCTTC. Amino acids: CASSATGWGLDSYGYTF.

This clonotype has a count of ten or more. The chain joins TRBV20-1 to TRBJ1-4; 9 bases agree with TRBD1. The CDR3 has 14 residues. The junction had 10 bases not matched to a gene; V was cut back by 6 bases and J by 8 bases. Germline V CDR1 and CDR2: DFQATT, SNEGSKA (reference sequence). CDR3 protein: CSANRQGGSEKLFF. For the CDR3, the DNA is TGCAGTGCCAACAGACAGGGGGGGAGCGAAAAACTGTTTTTT.

CDR3 region: CASWDYMNTEAFF. In nucleotides, the CDR3 is TGTGCCAGCTGGGATTATATGAACACTGAAGCTTTCTTT. This sequence joins TRBV6-2 or TRBV6-3 and TRBJ1-1; D not resolved. V was shortened by 8 bases and J by 0 bases, with 10 bases between the two germline ends. Per germline, CDR1 MNHEY and CDR2 SVGEGT. The CDR3 runs to 13 residues.

This clonotype was seen ten or more times. The rearrangement uses TRBV19 and TRBJ1-5; 7 positions agree with TRBD1. The length of the CDR3 is 15 residues. V dropped 3 bases and J dropped 5; count of bases not matched to a gene: 7. The germline CDR1 and CDR2 sequences are LNHDA and SQIVND (reference sequence). The CDR3 loop is CASSMVAGGDQPQHF. CDR3 in DNA: TGTGCCAGTAGTATGGTGGCAGGGGGAGATCAGCCCCAGCATTTT.

In this sample, this clonotype turned up many times. The rearrangement links TRBV6-1 to TRBJ2-5; the D gene is possibly TRBD2 (7 bases). The ends were cut back, 6 bases at V and 1 base at J, with 18 bases in the middle. Germline V gene sequence: CDR1 MNHNS, CDR2 SASEGT. This CDR3 is 16 amino acids long. This CDR3 is CASSSNREGFQETQYF. CDR3 nucleotides: TGTGCCAGCAGCTCGAACAGGGAGGGCTTCCAAGAGACCCAGTACTTC.

This chain links TRBV10-3 with TRBJ2-2, with a possible D match to TRBD1 (5 bases). Germline V gene lookup returns CDR1 ENHRY and CDR2 SYGVKD. The CDR3 is made up of 15 amino acids. With 4 bases removed from V and 0 bases from J, the gap between germline ends came to 9 bases. The CDR3 DNA reads as TGTGCCATCAGTGGGGGCCAGGCGAACACCGGGGAGCTGTTTTTT. Its protein is CAISGGQANTGELFF.

This clonotype showed up many times. The V call is TRBV3-1, the J call TRBJ1-1; no clear D. Germline V gives CDR1 LGHDT, CDR2 YNNKEL (reference sequence). Trimming took 1 base from V and 0 from J, leaving 3 bases between them. The CDR3 loop spans 13 amino acids. CDR3 DNA: TGTGCCAGCAGCCAAGCGATGAACACTGAAGCTTTCTTT. Its protein product is CASSQAMNTEAFF.

There are many counts of this clonotype. The chain couples TRBV27 to TRBJ2-2; 10 nucleotides agree with TRBD1. This CDR3 contains 14 residues. With 9 bases clipped from V and 8 bases from J, the junction kept 9 bases outside the gene matches. Germline loops: CDR1 MNHEY, CDR2 SMNVEV (reference sequence). The CDR3 loop is CASGTGEPFGELFF. CDR3 coding DNA: TGTGCCAGTGGGACAGGGGAACCTTTTGGGGAGCTGTTTTTT.

The chain joins TRBV30 to TRBJ2-3; 15 nucleotides line up with TRBD2. Looked up from germline, CDR1 is GTSNPN and CDR2 is SVGIG (reference sequence). This CDR3 comprises 17 residues. The V and J ends lost 1 base and 2 bases, in that order; junction bases with no gene match: 4. CDR3 region: CAWSGTSGRAYTDTQYF. The CDR3 DNA follows: TGTGCCTGGAGTGGGACTAGCGGGAGGGCCTACACAGATACGCAGTATTTT.

This clonotype has ten or more counts. The chain uses TRBV5-1 and TRBJ1-5, with D unresolved. CDR3 length: 13 residues. Trimming pared 2 bases from V and 5 bases from J, leaving 8 bases between. Germline-derived CDR1 and CDR2 are SGHRS and YFSETQ. CDR3 amino acids: CASSFGRDQPQHF. The CDR3 nucleotides are TGCGCCAGCAGCTTCGGTAGGGATCAGCCCCAGCATTTT. Looking up the rest from reference TRBV5-1 and TRBJ1-5 gives the full variable domain: KAGVTQTPRYLIKTRGQQVTLSCSPISGHRSVSWYQQTPGQGLQFLFEYFSETQRNKGNFPGRFSGRQFSNSRSEMNVSTLELGDSALYLCASSFGRDQPQHFGDGTRLSIL.

This clonotype appeared a few times. The CDR3, as DNA: TGTGCCAGCTCCCCCTCGGACATTCAGTACTTC. It codes for CASSPSDIQYF. The chain carries TRBV18 and TRBJ2-4; no definite D call. The V end lost 6 bases, the J end lost 8 bases, and 8 bases lay between the germline ends. This CDR3 region has 11 residues. Germline values: CDR1 KGHSH, CDR2 LQKENI.

This chain uses TRBV6-2 or TRBV6-3 with TRBJ2-5, with D possibly TRBD1 on 5 matching bases. CDR1 and CDR2 (germline): MNHEY, SVGEGT. The CDR3 consists of 14 residues. V dropped 11 bases and J dropped 0 bases, with 16 bases sitting between them. For the CDR3, the DNA is TGTGCCGAAAAGGCAGGGCTGGACCAAGAGACCCAGTACTTC. Protein: CAEKAGLDQETQYF.

The J gene is TRBJ1-5, the V gene TRBV4-1, with D possibly being TRBD1 (6 bases). Trimming left V 1 base short and J 7 bases short, with 14 bases between. The CDR3 has 15 residues. Germline CDR1 is MGHRA and CDR2 is YSYEKL. CDR3 sequence reads: CASSQVGRGPQPQHF. CDR3 DNA sequence: TGCGCCAGCAGCCAAGTCGGTCGGGGGCCCCAGCCCCAGCATTTT.

This clonotype was seen ten or more times. This chain joins TRBV6-5 and TRBJ1-5; D is unclear. V lost 8 bases to trimming and J lost 4 bases, with 12 bases between them. Germline V lookup: CDR1 MNHEY, CDR2 SVGAGI. The CDR3 is made up of 13 amino acids. The CDR3 is CASARIRNQPQHF. As DNA, the CDR3 is TGTGCCAGCGCTCGGATACGGAATCAGCCCCAGCATTTT.

This clonotype was observed at least ten times. The chain is built from TRBV11-2 and TRBJ2-7; 7 bases are a match to TRBD2. Germline V gene lookup returns CDR1 SGHAT and CDR2 FQNNGV. The J segment lost 13 bases and the V segment lost 5 bases, leaving 11 bases of the junction unmatched. The CDR3 totals 12 residues. The DNA for the CDR3 is TGTGCCAGCAGCCACCCCCCGGGGACTACCTACTTC. Its protein product is CASSHPPGTTYF.

This clonotype was recorded many times. The gene calls are TRBV19 and TRBJ2-7; D gene unclear. This CDR3 is 11 amino acids long. The ends were cut back, 8 bases at V and 2 bases at J, with 7 bases in the middle. From germline, CDR1 is LNHDA and CDR2 SQIVND (reference sequence). The CDR3 protein is CASSNTYEQYF. In DNA form, the CDR3 reads TGTGCCAGTTCGAACACCTACGAGCAGTACTTC.